This entry is about one T cell receptor beta chain. This CDR3 spans 12 amino acids. Germline V CDR1 and CDR2: SGDLS, YYNGEE. The V and J ends lost 3 bases and 10 bases, in that order; junction bases with no gene match: 6. The data derive from a study of blood T cell repertoires in COVID-19. Whole-study context: Sample material is recorded as cDNA or gDNA derived from T cells, B-cell-depleted T cells, or PBMCs.

Authors' data handling: Amplification of reference gene primers provided the estimated nucleated cell counts. Repertoires were generated with immunoSEQ multiplex PCR, while TCRdb's copy carries only in-frame clones and drops some. V, J and clone size are those of that table, while D and trimming were read from the DNA. This sample has fewer than 150,000 clones, with about 72% found just once. Material for sequencing was peripheral blood. This rearrangement joins TRBV9 to TRBJ1-1; 7 nucleotides align to TRBD1. The origin of this receptor is a man aged 55 to 69 who had recovered from COVID-19. CDR3 bases: TGTGCCAGCAGCGGCGGGACAGCAGGAGCTTTCTTT. Protein sequence: CASSGGTAGAFF.